The 16 T cell receptor beta chains in this list originate from one sample, sequenced in a study of T-cell memory formation after mild COVID-19 (dated by TCRdb to 2020 to 2023). Libraries were made using 5' RACE. Sequencing instrument: Illumina NovaSeq 6000. Starting from the raw public reads, TCRdb applied fastp trimming at Q25, assembled clones with MiXCR and retained in-frame beta chains. CDR3 protein duplicates are merged, each entry listing the most common genes and DNA. Counted in this sample were some 310,000 distinct CDR3 sequences; approximately 22% of them appeared once. The ten largest make up about 21% of the sample. Material: PBMCs or a T cell subset sorted from them (not recorded which). The receptors derive from a young man who had mild COVID-19 (a few samples of this study predate the infection). The sample titles of this study are shuffled in the database, so cell type and time point are left out; the donor was told from shared clones.

The chain carries TRBV7-8 and TRBJ2-1, with 15 positions matching TRBD2. The junction had 19 bases not matched to a gene; V was cut back by 5 bases and J by 8 bases. Germline assignment: CDR1 SGHVS and CDR2 FQNEAQ. The CDR3 runs to 20 residues. The CDR3 loop reads CASSRIYIWTSGGAGDEQFF. The CDR3 coding sequence is TGTGCCAGCAGCCGAATCTACATATGGACTAGCGGGGGGGCCGGCGATGAGCAGTTCTTC.

This clonotype occurred a few times. The V gene is TRBV19, the J gene TRBJ2-3, with 9 positions matching TRBD2. Germline V gene lookup returns CDR1 LNHDA and CDR2 SQIVND (reference sequence). CDR3 length: 18 amino acids. V lost 3 bases, J lost 2 bases, and 12 bases stayed unmatched. In nucleotides, the CDR3 is TGTGCCAGTAGTATTCCAGCGGGGGGTCGTTCGGACACAGATACGCAGTATTTT. Translated: CASSIPAGGRSDTDTQYF.

The sample holds a few counts of this clonotype. The genes are TRBV7-6 and TRBJ2-4, with D maybe TRBD1 (6 bases). CDR3 length equals 17 residues. Per the germline V gene, CDR1 is SGHVS and CDR2 is FNYEAQ. Trimming removed 4 bases at V and 5 bases at J, with 21 bases between. The CDR3 region has the DNA TGTGCCAGCAGCTCCCGATCGACCCCGGACAGCCAAAACATTCAGTACTTC. Protein product: CASSSRSTPDSQNIQYF.

The V and J genes are TRBV6-6 and TRBJ1-5; D perhaps matches TRBD1 (5 bases). Trimming removed 7 bases from V and 7 bases from J, with 14 bases in between. The CDR3 is 13 amino acids. The germline gives CDR1 MNHNY, CDR2 SVGAGI (reference sequence). The chain's CDR3 is CASIPGGGQPQHF. The CDR3 bases are TGTGCCAGCATTCCCGGGGGGGGGCAGCCCCAGCATTTT.

The CDR3 coding sequence is TGTGCCAGCAGCAAAGATCGGGGCGGACTGACCTCTCGTAACTCCTACGAGCAGTACGTC. It specifies CASSKDRGGLTSRNSYEQYV. The J gene is TRBJ2-7, the V gene TRBV21-1; the table's D call, TRBD1, has no DNA check behind it. TRBV21-1 is labeled a pseudogene. The CDR3 is 20 residues long.

This chain connects TRBV7-6 to TRBJ2-3; 9 bases are shared with TRBD1. The germline V gene encodes CDR1 SGHVS and CDR2 FNYEAQ. V shed 5 bases and J 6 bases; nucleotides not matched to a gene: 6. CDR3 size: 14 residues. The CDR3 reads CASSQTGGADTQYF. The DNA for the CDR3 is TGTGCCAGCAGCCAGACAGGGGGTGCGGATACGCAGTATTTT.

The chain has TRBV20-1 and TRBJ2-2; D not certain. The V gene's germline CDR1 is DFQATT and CDR2 SNEGSKA (reference sequence). The V end was cut by 0 bases, the J end by 2 bases, with 1 base between. CDR3 length: 12 amino acids. This CDR3 reads CSARDNTGELFF. DNA of the CDR3: TGCAGTGCTAGAGACAACACCGGGGAGCTGTTTTTT.

This clonotype was detected many times. The V call is TRBV12-3 or TRBV12-4, the J call TRBJ2-2; TRBD1 is a possible D gene (5 bases). Trimming left V 8 bases short and J 2 bases short, with 12 bases between. The CDR3 extends over 14 amino acids. The CDR3 region has the DNA TGTGCCAGCGGTAGGGGTATTAACACCGGGGAGCTGTTTTTT. Protein sequence: CASGRGINTGELFF.

The chain employs TRBV7-8 and TRBJ2-5; 9 nucleotides agree with TRBD2. The CDR3 extends over 16 amino acids. The V segment lost 3 bases and the J segment 1 base; nucleotides outside the gene matches: 6. CDR1 and CDR2 from the germline V gene are SGHVS and FQNEAQ. Here the CDR3 DNA reads TGTGCCAGCAGCTTTGGTCTGCGGGGGGGCCAAGAGACCCAGTACTTC. It codes for CASSFGLRGGQETQYF.

This chain joins TRBV5-1 and TRBJ2-7, with D tentatively TRBD2 (6 bases). Between the trimmed V and J ends, which lost 4 bases and 2 bases, there was a span of 16 bases. The CDR3 spans 15 residues. Germline assignment: CDR1 SGHRS and CDR2 YFSETQ. This CDR3 reads CASSPSPGRAYEQYV. In DNA form, the CDR3 reads TGCGCCAGCAGCCCCTCTCCCGGGAGAGCCTACGAGCAGTACGTC.

This clonotype appeared a few times. The chain combines TRBV7-9 with TRBJ1-2; D call uncertain. Deletions cut 2 bases from V and 8 bases from J, with 12 bases between. The CDR3 contains 13 residues. From germline, CDR1 is SEHNR and CDR2 FQNEAQ (reference sequence). The CDR3 DNA follows: TGTGCCAGCAGCTTAAGTCAAGGAGAAGGCTACACCTTC. Amino acid sequence: CASSLSQGEGYTF.

This clonotype was observed a few times. This chain links TRBV5-1 with TRBJ1-2; D is unclear. The CDR3 loop spans 13 amino acids. Per germline, CDR1 SGHRS and CDR2 YFSETQ. V lost 0 bases to trimming and J lost 7 bases, with 10 bases between them. The CDR3 sequence: CASSLDPVGGYTF. DNA for the CDR3: TGCGCCAGCAGCTTGGATCCGGTAGGTGGCTACACCTTC.

This clonotype appeared a few times. The chain uses TRBV28 and TRBJ1-1; TRBD1 matches 7 bases. CDR3 length: 14 residues. After removal of 6 bases from V and 10 bases from J, the junction contained 14 bases not matched to a gene. From germline, CDR1 is MDHEN and CDR2 SYDVKM. CDR3 amino acids: CASSTPAGGQLAFF. In DNA form, the CDR3 reads TGTGCCAGCAGCACCCCGGCAGGGGGACAGTTAGCTTTCTTT.

The chain is built from TRBV5-8 and TRBJ2-3; 8 bases are shared with TRBD2. The germline gives CDR1 SGHTS, CDR2 YDEGEE. The V gene end was trimmed by 10 bases and the J gene end by 1 base; junction bases not matched to a gene: 11. This CDR3 contains 15 residues. The CDR3 region is CACHTRGGGTDTQYF. CDR3 DNA sequence: TGTGCCTGCCATACCCGGGGGGGAGGCACAGATACGCAGTATTTT.

The rearrangement uses TRBV7-2 and TRBJ2-3, with a weak D call TRBD1 (5 bases). Germline CDR1 SGHTA, CDR2 FQGNSA. This CDR3 comprises 18 residues. Trimming cost V 5 bases and J 1 base, with 22 bases left between them. The CDR3 here is CASSPVGQNRPGTDTQYF. The CDR3 DNA sequence: TGTGCCAGCAGCCCTGTCGGACAAAATCGCCCAGGCACAGATACGCAGTATTTT. The variable domain in full, completed from reference TRBV7-2 and TRBJ2-3, reads GAGVSQSPSNKVTEKGKDVELRCDPISGHTALYWYRQSLGQGLEFLIYFQGNSAPDKSGLPSDRFSAERTGGSVSTLTIQRTQQEDSAVYLCASSPVGQNRPGTDTQYFGPGTRLTVL.

The chain employs TRBV12-3 or TRBV12-4 and TRBJ1-5, with D tentatively TRBD1 (5 bases). V lost 1 base and J lost 3, with 10 bases in between. This CDR3 is 15 amino acids long. The chain's CDR3 is CASSLVLQDNQPQHF. DNA for the CDR3: TGTGCCAGCAGTTTAGTTCTACAGGACAATCAGCCCCAGCATTTT.